A single sample is the source of the 2 T cell receptor beta chains below, sequenced in a study of T cells in localized non-small cell lung cancer. The data were produced by immunoSEQ multiplex PCR, yet TCRdb's version contains in-frame clones alone and is incomplete. The table includes around 48,000 clones, 70% to 80% detected once. Material: peripheral blood, obtained before any cancer treatment. The origin of the receptors is a man aged 35-75 years with stage I squamous cell lung carcinoma.

This chain joins TRBV19 and TRBJ2-5, with 13 bases identical to TRBD2. There are 15 residues in the CDR3. Trimming at V came to 5 bases and at J to 4 bases, leaving 4 bases not matched to a gene. In germline, CDR1 is LNHDA, CDR2 SQIVND (reference sequence). CDR3 protein: CASSAGLAGLETQYF. The CDR3 region has the DNA TGTGCCAGTAGTGCGGGACTAGCGGGGTTAGAGACCCAGTACTTC.

The V and J genes are TRBV7-3 and TRBJ2-1; maybe TRBD1 (7 bases). CDR1 SGHTA and CDR2 FQGTGA come from the germline V gene. Trimming shortened V by 2 bases and J by 0 bases, and 14 bases separated the two germline ends. The CDR3 contains 17 residues. This CDR3 is CASSLRPQGGSYNEQFF. The CDR3, as DNA: TGTGCCAGCAGCTTACGGCCCCAGGGGGGCTCCTACAATGAGCAGTTCTTC.